One and the same sample provided the 32 T cell receptor beta chains below, sequenced in a study of molecular identifiers for immune sequencing clone quantification. TCRdb recomputed calls from the PCR reads with MiXCR, one row per CDR3 protein. The table records over 600,000 distinct CDR3 sequences, 15% to 20% of them present only once. The sample consisted of naive CD8+ T cells from blood, with Jurkat cell RNA spiked in. Subset specified: FACS-sorted CD8+CD4-CCR7+CD45RA+ naive T cells. The source of these receptors is a human donor in good health. Some libraries in this study had Jurkat cell RNA spiked in.

This clonotype was counted between two and nine times. The chain recombines TRBV20-1 with TRBJ1-2, with 8 bases fitting TRBD1. V shed 3 bases, J shed 0 bases, and the junction held 9 bases outside the gene matches. The CDR3 length is 16 residues. Germline lookup yields CDR1 DFQATT and CDR2 SNEGSKA (reference sequence). CDR3 sequence: CSARENGQGANYGYTF. The CDR3 bases are TGCAGTGCTAGGGAGAATGGACAGGGAGCTAACTATGGCTACACCTTC.

This clonotype has ten or more counts. The V gene is TRBV29-1, the J gene TRBJ2-7; a possible D gene is TRBD2 (5 bases). Germline CDR1 and CDR2: SQVTM and ANQGSEA. Trimming took 8 bases from V and 4 from J, leaving 15 bases between them. The CDR3 is made up of 12 amino acids. CDR3 loop: CSLGGRMYEQYF. The CDR3 DNA reads TGCAGCTTAGGCGGGCGAATGTACGAGCAGTACTTC.

V gene TRBV4-1 combines with J gene TRBJ2-2; D possibly corresponds to TRBD1 (6 bases). Germline-derived CDR1 and CDR2 are MGHRA and YSYEKL. Trimming stripped 1 base from V and 7 bases from J, with 7 bases between. This CDR3 comprises 13 residues. CDR3 loop: CASSQGGLGELFF. The CDR3 DNA follows: TGCGCCAGCAGCCAAGGGGGGCTCGGGGAGCTGTTTTTT.

J is TRBJ1-1 and V is TRBV7-9; D remains unclear. The CDR3 is 15 residues long. The germline V gene encodes CDR1 SEHNR and CDR2 FQNEAQ (reference sequence). The V and J ends lost 0 bases and 1 base respectively, with 9 bases between them. The CDR3 spells CASSLAMTGNTEAFF. The CDR3 region has the DNA TGTGCCAGCAGCTTAGCGATGACCGGGAACACTGAAGCTTTCTTT.

This clonotype showed up many times. The chain combines TRBV29-1 with TRBJ2-7; D ambiguous. Germline V gene data show CDR1 as SQVTM and CDR2 as ANQGSEA. Trimming cost V 5 bases and J 3 bases, with 8 bases left between them. The CDR3 consists of 11 residues. In DNA, the CDR3 is TGCAGCGTTCAGAGAGACTACGAGCAGTACTTC. Encoded protein: CSVQRDYEQYF.

In nucleotides, the CDR3 is TGTGCCAGCAGTTACTCGAGGGTTCTGCGTACTGAAGCTTTCTTT. Its translation: CASSYSRVLRTEAFF. The rearrangement links TRBV6-5 to TRBJ1-1; no clear D gene. Germline assignment: CDR1 MNHEY and CDR2 SVGAGI. The V and J ends lost 0 bases and 5 bases respectively, with 13 bases between them. The CDR3 covers 15 residues.

V gene TRBV2 combines with J gene TRBJ2-1; unclear D gene. The CDR3 extends over 15 amino acids. Trimming stripped 2 bases from V and 5 bases from J, with 13 bases between. Germline V CDR1 and CDR2: SNHLY, FYNNEI. CDR3 sequence reads: CASSEFLGIHNEQFF. Written as DNA, the CDR3 is TGTGCCAGCAGTGAATTCCTAGGAATTCACAATGAGCAGTTCTTC.

This clonotype appeared many times. The chain has TRBV19 and TRBJ1-1; possible D gene TRBD1, 6 bases. Trimming stripped 4 bases from V and 0 bases from J, with 24 bases between. There are 19 residues in the CDR3. Germline CDR1 is LNHDA and CDR2 is SQIVND (reference sequence). The DNA for the CDR3 is TGTGCCAGTAGTACCCTTAATTCCAAGACGGGACATTTGAACACTGAAGCTTTCTTT. Encoded protein: CASSTLNSKTGHLNTEAFF.

This clonotype was seen a handful of times. V is TRBV28 and J is TRBJ1-4; perhaps TRBD1 as D (6 bases). The CDR3 loop spans 13 amino acids. V gave up 6 bases and J gave up 8 bases, with 13 bases separating them. Germline CDR1 and CDR2: MDHEN and SYDVKM. The CDR3 sequence: CASRPWGGEKLFF. The CDR3 DNA follows: TGTGCCAGCAGACCGTGGGGGGGCGAAAAACTGTTTTTT.

The chain combines TRBV19 with TRBJ2-7, with TRBD2 matching over 7 bases. This CDR3 region has 15 residues. Germline assignment: CDR1 LNHDA and CDR2 SQIVND (reference sequence). V lost 8 bases and J lost 2; bases outside the gene matches: 12. The chain's CDR3 is CASFPPRAGAYEQYF. The CDR3 nucleotides are TGTGCCAGTTTTCCCCCCCGGGCGGGAGCCTACGAGCAGTACTTC.

This clonotype occurred many times. The rearrangement uses TRBV6-6 and TRBJ1-4, with TRBD1 matching 7 bases. This CDR3 comprises 17 residues. V lost 2 bases, J lost 5 bases, and 11 bases stayed unmatched. Germline-derived CDR1 and CDR2 are MNHNY and SVGAGI (reference sequence). The CDR3 DNA reads TGTGCCAGCAGTTACAGAGGGGGCGCCAACCCCAATGAAAAACTGTTTTTT. This gives the protein CASSYRGGANPNEKLFF.

This clonotype was counted ten times or more. This chain's CDR3 is CSASRGAPGNQPQHF. CDR3 bases: TGCAGTGCTAGTAGGGGGGCGCCGGGGAATCAGCCCCAGCATTTT. The chain employs TRBV20-1 and TRBJ1-5; tentatively, D is TRBD1 (6 bases). Trimming removed 3 bases at V and 4 bases at J, with 16 bases between. The germline V gene encodes CDR1 DFQATT and CDR2 SNEGSKA (reference sequence). The CDR3 runs 15 residues.

Ten or more counts support this clonotype. V is TRBV9 and J is TRBJ1-1; 7 bases are a match to TRBD1. V shed 4 bases and J 1 base; nucleotides not matched to a gene: 4. Looked up from germline, CDR1 is SGDLS and CDR2 is YYNGEE. The CDR3 has 14 amino acids. The CDR3: CASSSGQANTEAFF. CDR3 bases: TGTGCCAGCAGCAGCGGACAGGCGAACACTGAAGCTTTCTTT.

The sample holds many counts of this clonotype. This chain joins TRBV6-5 and TRBJ2-7; 8 bases are a match to TRBD1. This CDR3 has 16 residues. V shed 2 bases, J shed 0 bases, and the junction held 6 bases outside the gene matches. Per the germline V gene, CDR1 is MNHEY and CDR2 is SVGAGI. The CDR3 protein is CASSYVQGTGSYEQYF. The DNA of the CDR3 is TGTGCCAGCAGTTACGTGCAGGGGACAGGCTCCTACGAGCAGTACTTC.

This clonotype was counted a single time. The CDR3 carries no conserved terminal phenylalanine or tryptophan, so it likely arises from a read error. V is TRBV6-6 and J is TRBJ2-7, with TRBD2 matching over 14 bases. J lost 2 bases, V lost 2 bases, and 8 bases had no gene match. The germline gives CDR1 MNHNY, CDR2 SVGAGI (reference sequence). CDR3 length equals 18 residues. The DNA of the CDR3 is TGTGCCAGCAGTTACCGGTCGCAGGGACTAGCGGGGGCCTACGAGCAGTACTCC. This encodes CASSYRSQGLAGAYEQYS.

The chain uses TRBV6-2 or TRBV6-3 and TRBJ2-3; D is perhaps TRBD2 (6 bases). Germline CDR1 is MNHEY and CDR2 is SVGEGT. The CDR3 contains 17 residues. The ends were cut back, 5 bases at V and 1 base at J, with 19 bases in the middle. CDR3 nucleotides: TGTGCCAGCAGTCCCAAGCCGACTAGGGCCGGCACAGATACGCAGTATTTT. It specifies CASSPKPTRAGTDTQYF.

Notes on this clonotype: This clone may be a read error of a much larger clone one base away. DNA for the CDR3: TGCAGTGCTAGAGGCCCACTGGGGAGTTCACTCGAGCAGTACTTC. Translating it yields CSARGPLGSSLEQYF. V is TRBV20-1 and J is TRBJ2-7; TRBD2 might be the D (5 bases). The CDR3 runs 15 residues. V shed 1 base and J shed 6 bases, with 19 bases lying between them. The germline V gene has CDR1 DFQATT and CDR2 SNEGSKA (reference sequence).

On this clonotype itself: A much bigger clone sits one base away, suggesting this may be a read error. The chain links TRBV28 to TRBJ1-4, with D possibly TRBD1 on 6 matching bases. Germline loops: CDR1 MDHEN, CDR2 SYDVKM. This CDR3 spans 16 amino acids. CDR3 protein: CAGSSHSSGGGEKLFF. CDR3 sequence (DNA): TGTGCCGGCAGTAGCCATTCGTCTGGGGGCGGGGAAAAACTGTTTTTT.

This clonotype was detected many times. This chain connects TRBV28 to TRBJ1-1; D remains ambiguous. Germline-derived CDR1 and CDR2 are MDHEN and SYDVKM. This CDR3 has 14 residues. Trimming removed 1 base at V and 0 bases at J, with 6 bases between. This CDR3 reads CASSLYGVNTEAFF. The CDR3 DNA reads TGTGCCAGCAGTTTATACGGGGTGAACACTGAAGCTTTCTTT.

A word on this clonotype: A read error may be the cause here, since a much bigger clone is one base away. The chain combines TRBV27 with TRBJ2-2; no firm D call. The germline CDR1 and CDR2 sequences are MNHEY and SMNVEV (reference sequence). The CDR3 is made up of 13 amino acids. V lost 11 bases and J lost 1, with 11 bases in between. The CDR3 is CAGSIMNTGELFF. The CDR3 coding sequence is TGTGCCGGTTCTATTATGAACACCGGGGAGCTGTTTTTT.

This clonotype was picked up a small number of times. V gene TRBV11-2 combines with J gene TRBJ2-1; TRBD1 matches at 8 bases. Trimming cost V 2 bases and J 8 bases; bases outside gene matches: 11. Germline V gene lookup returns CDR1 SGHAT and CDR2 FQNNGV. The CDR3 is 16 residues long. This CDR3 is CASSLIGFLTGDEQFF. The CDR3 coding sequence is TGTGCCAGCAGCTTAATCGGTTTTCTGACAGGGGATGAGCAGTTCTTC.

This clonotype was recorded many times. The chain recombines TRBV11-2 with TRBJ2-1; 13 bases fit TRBD2. Germline CDR1 SGHAT, CDR2 FQNNGV. This CDR3 has 16 amino acids. V lost 1 base to trimming and J lost 5 bases; unmatched junction nucleotides: 2. The CDR3 reads CASSLGGTSGNNEQFF. The CDR3 DNA is TGTGCCAGCAGCTTAGGAGGGACTAGCGGGAACAATGAGCAGTTCTTC.

In this sample, this clonotype turned up once. This may be a read error, as it is one base from a much larger clone. This chain uses TRBV10-3 with TRBJ2-7; the match to TRBD1 covers 7 bases. The length of the CDR3 is 14 residues. Germline loops: CDR1 ENHRY, CDR2 SYGVKD. CDR3 sequence: CAISELGQYYGQYF. CDR3 bases: TGTGCCATCAGTGAATTGGGACAGTACTACGGGCAGTACTTC.

The chain recombines TRBV5-4 with TRBJ2-1, with D possibly TRBD2 on 5 matching bases. CDR3 length equals 14 residues. Germline values: CDR1 SGHNT, CDR2 YYREEE (reference sequence). V was cut by 2 bases and J by 5 bases, with 11 bases left in between. CDR3 sequence (DNA): TGTGCCAGCAGCTTCTGGACTGGGAACAATGAGCAGTTCTTC. This codes for CASSFWTGNNEQFF.

V gene TRBV9 combines with J gene TRBJ1-3; D gene unclear. The CDR3 length is 12 residues. V was cut by 3 bases and J by 6 bases, with 7 bases left in between. CDR1 and CDR2 from the germline V gene are SGDLS and YYNGEE. CDR3 DNA sequence: TGTGCCAGCAGCGGGGCACTAAACACCATATATTTT. Its protein product is CASSGALNTIYF.

V and J are TRBV12-3 or TRBV12-4 and TRBJ2-7; D ambiguous. This CDR3 is 12 amino acids long. Trimming took 3 bases from V and 7 from J, leaving 10 bases between them. The CDR3 bases are TGTGCCAGCAGTTTTCGGAAAGGGGAGCAGTACTTC. Residues: CASSFRKGEQYF.

This clonotype was picked up many times. The V call is TRBV10-3, the J call TRBJ2-5; D might be TRBD2 (5 bases). V lost 3 bases and J lost 0, with 14 bases in between. Germline values: CDR1 ENHRY, CDR2 SYGVKD. The CDR3 sequence is 16 residues long. The CDR3 DNA is TGTGCCATCAGTGATCCGGACTCCACGTACCAAGAGACCCAGTACTTC. Residues: CAISDPDSTYQETQYF.

This clonotype was seen many times. The V gene is TRBV5-1, the J gene TRBJ2-4, with D uncertain. V lost 3 bases and J 2 bases, leaving 9 bases between the germline ends. This CDR3 has 14 residues. Germline loops: CDR1 SGHRS, CDR2 YFSETQ. CDR3 nucleotides: TGCGCCAGCAGCTCAACGGACCCCAAAAACATTCAGTACTTC. This codes for CASSSTDPKNIQYF.

This clonotype was observed at least ten times. The J gene is TRBJ2-3, the V gene TRBV18; 11 bases are shared with TRBD2. The CDR3 has 19 residues. CDR1 and CDR2 from the germline V gene are KGHSH and LQKENI. V was pared by 1 base and J by 1 base, with 10 bases of the junction left unmatched. CDR3 nucleotide sequence: TGTGCCAGCTCACCACGAGATAGCGGGAGGGCCTTTGGCACAGATACGCAGTATTTT. As protein: CASSPRDSGRAFGTDTQYF.

This clonotype came up many times. The CDR3, as DNA: TGCAGTGCTAGAGATCACGAGTTAGCGGGACCCTCTTACAATGAGCAGTTCTTC. Encoded protein: CSARDHELAGPSYNEQFF. V usage is TRBV20-1 and J usage is TRBJ2-1; 8 nucleotides line up with TRBD2. Germline CDR1 DFQATT, CDR2 SNEGSKA (reference sequence). The CDR3 consists of 18 residues. The V gene end was trimmed by 0 bases and the J gene end by 4 bases; junction bases not matched to a gene: 14.

The genes are TRBV11-2 and TRBJ2-2, with TRBD2 matching over 7 bases. The CDR3 length is 15 residues. V gave up 4 bases and J gave up 3 bases; unmatched junction bases: 5. Germline V lookup: CDR1 SGHAT, CDR2 FQNNGV. Here the CDR3 reads CASSWGGAYTGELFF. The CDR3 DNA reads TGTGCCAGCAGCTGGGGAGGGGCCTACACCGGGGAGCTGTTTTTT.

Worth noting for this clonotype: The junction does not match germline at one end; this may be a read error. The genes are TRBV27 and TRBJ2-6, with 10 nucleotides matching TRBD1. In germline, CDR1 is MNHEY, CDR2 SMNVEV (reference sequence). The CDR3 has 17 residues. Written as DNA, the CDR3 is TGTGCCGGCAGTATGACAGGGGGCTACGATGGGGCCAACGTCCTGACTTTC. Translating it yields CAGSMTGGYDGANVLTF.